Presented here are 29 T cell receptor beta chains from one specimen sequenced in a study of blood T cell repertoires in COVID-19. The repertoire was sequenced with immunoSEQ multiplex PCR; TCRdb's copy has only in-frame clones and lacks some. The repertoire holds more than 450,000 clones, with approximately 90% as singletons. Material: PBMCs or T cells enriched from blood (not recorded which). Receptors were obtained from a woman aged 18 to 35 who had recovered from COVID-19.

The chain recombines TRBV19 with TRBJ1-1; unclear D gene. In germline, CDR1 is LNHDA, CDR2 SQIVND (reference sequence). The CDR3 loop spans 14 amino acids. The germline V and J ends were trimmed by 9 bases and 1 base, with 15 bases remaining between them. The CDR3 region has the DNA TGTGCCAGCCGACTCAGAAATGGGAACACTGAAGCTTTCTTT. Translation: CASRLRNGNTEAFF.

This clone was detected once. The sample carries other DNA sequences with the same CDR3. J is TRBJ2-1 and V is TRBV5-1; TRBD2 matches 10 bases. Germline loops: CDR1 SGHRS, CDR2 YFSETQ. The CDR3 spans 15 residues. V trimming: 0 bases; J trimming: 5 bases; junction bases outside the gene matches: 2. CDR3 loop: CASSLVTSGDNEQFF. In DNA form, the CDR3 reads TGCGCCAGCAGCTTGGTTACTAGCGGGGACAATGAGCAGTTCTTC.

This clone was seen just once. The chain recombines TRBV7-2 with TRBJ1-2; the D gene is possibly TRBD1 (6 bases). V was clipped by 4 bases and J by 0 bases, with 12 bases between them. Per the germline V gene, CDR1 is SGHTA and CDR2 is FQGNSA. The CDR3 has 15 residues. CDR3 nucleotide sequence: TGTGCCAGCAGCTCGGGGACAAGGGCTAACTATGGCTACACCTTC. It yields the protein CASSSGTRANYGYTF. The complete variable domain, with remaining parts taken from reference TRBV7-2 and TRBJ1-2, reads GAGVSQSPSNKVTEKGKDVELRCDPISGHTALYWYRQSLGQGLEFLIYFQGNSAPDKSGLPSDRFSAERTGGSVSTLTIQRTQQEDSAVYLCASSSGTRANYGYTFGSGTRLTVV.

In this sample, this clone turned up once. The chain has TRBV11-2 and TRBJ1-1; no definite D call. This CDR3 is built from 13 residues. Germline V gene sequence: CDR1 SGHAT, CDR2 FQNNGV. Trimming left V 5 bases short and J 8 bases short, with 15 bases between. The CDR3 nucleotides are TGTGCCAGCAGCCTGCTAGGTAAGCCGGAAGCTTTCTTT. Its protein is CASSLLGKPEAFF.

DNA for the CDR3: TGTGCCATCACCGGGCCCTCAGGGACTGAAGCTTTCTTT. It translates to CAITGPSGTEAFF. The rearrangement links TRBV10-3 to TRBJ1-1; weak D call: TRBD1 (5 bases). In germline, CDR1 is ENHRY, CDR2 SYGVKD. This CDR3 spans 13 amino acids. V shed 7 bases and J shed 5 bases, with 14 bases lying between them.

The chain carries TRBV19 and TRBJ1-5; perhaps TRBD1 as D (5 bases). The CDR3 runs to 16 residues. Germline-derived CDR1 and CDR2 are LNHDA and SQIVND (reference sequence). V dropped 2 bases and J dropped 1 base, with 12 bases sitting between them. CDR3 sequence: CASSIKFQGSNQPQHF. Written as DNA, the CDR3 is TGTGCCAGTAGTATAAAGTTTCAGGGAAGCAATCAGCCCCAGCATTTT.

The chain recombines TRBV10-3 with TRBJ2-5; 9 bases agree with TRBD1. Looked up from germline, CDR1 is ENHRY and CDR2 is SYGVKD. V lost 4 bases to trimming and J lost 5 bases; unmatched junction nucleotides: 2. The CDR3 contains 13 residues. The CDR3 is CAISGGQGETQYF. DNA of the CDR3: TGTGCCATCAGTGGTGGACAGGGGGAGACCCAGTACTTC.

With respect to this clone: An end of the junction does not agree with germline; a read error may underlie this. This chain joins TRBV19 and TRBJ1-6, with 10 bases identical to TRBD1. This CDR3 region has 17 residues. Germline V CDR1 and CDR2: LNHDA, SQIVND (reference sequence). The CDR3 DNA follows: TGTGCCAGTAGTACGGGGGACAGGGGTCGTTATAATCCACCCCTCCACTTT. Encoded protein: CASSTGDRGRYNPPLHF.

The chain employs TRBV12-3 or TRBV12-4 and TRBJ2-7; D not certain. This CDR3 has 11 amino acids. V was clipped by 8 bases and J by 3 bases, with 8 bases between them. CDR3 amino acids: CASASIYEQYF. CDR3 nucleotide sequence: TGTGCCAGCGCCTCTATCTACGAGCAGTACTTC.

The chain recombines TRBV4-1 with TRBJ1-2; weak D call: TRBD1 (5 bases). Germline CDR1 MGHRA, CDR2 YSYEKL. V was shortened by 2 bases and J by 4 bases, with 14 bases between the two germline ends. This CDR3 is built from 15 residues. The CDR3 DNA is TGCGCCAGCAGCCAATCTAACAGGCCCGTCTATGGCTACACCTTC. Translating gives CASSQSNRPVYGYTF.

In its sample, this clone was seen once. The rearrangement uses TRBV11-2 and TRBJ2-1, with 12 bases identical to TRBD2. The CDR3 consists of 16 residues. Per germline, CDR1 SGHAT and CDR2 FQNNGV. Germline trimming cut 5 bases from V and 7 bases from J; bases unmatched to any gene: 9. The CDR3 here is CASSPRLAGEGNEQFF. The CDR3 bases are TGTGCCAGCAGCCCCCGACTAGCGGGGGAGGGGAATGAGCAGTTCTTC.

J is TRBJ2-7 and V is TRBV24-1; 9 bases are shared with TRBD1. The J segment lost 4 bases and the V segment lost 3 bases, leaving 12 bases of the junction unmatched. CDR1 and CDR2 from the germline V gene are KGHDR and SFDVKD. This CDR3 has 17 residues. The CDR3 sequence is CATSDGKGGQGPYEQYF. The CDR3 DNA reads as TGTGCCACCAGTGATGGAAAGGGGGGACAGGGTCCTTACGAGCAGTACTTC.

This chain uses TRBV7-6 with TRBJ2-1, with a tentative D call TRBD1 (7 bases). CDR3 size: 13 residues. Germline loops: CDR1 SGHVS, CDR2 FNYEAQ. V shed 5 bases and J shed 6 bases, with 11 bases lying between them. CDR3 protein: CASSAGTVNEQFF. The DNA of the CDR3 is TGTGCCAGCAGCGCGGGGACAGTCAATGAGCAGTTCTTC. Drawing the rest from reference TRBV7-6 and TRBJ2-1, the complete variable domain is GAGVSQSPRYKVTKRGQDVALRCDPISGHVSLYWYRQALGQGPEFLTYFNYEAQQDKSGLPNDRFSAERPEGSISTLTIQRTEQRDSAMYRCASSAGTVNEQFFGPGTRLTVL.

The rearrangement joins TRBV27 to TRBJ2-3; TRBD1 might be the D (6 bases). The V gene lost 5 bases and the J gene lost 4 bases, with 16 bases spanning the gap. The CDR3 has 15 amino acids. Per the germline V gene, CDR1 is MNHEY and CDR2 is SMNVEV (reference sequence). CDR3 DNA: TGTGCCAGCAGTATGTACCGGGACAACTCAGATACGCAGTATTTT. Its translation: CASSMYRDNSDTQYF.

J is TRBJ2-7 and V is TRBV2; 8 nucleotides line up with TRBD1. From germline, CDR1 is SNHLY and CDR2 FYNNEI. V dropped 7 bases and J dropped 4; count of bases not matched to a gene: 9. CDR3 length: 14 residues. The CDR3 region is CASITDRGIYEQYF. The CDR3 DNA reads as TGTGCCAGCATCACCGACAGGGGTATTTACGAGCAGTACTTC.

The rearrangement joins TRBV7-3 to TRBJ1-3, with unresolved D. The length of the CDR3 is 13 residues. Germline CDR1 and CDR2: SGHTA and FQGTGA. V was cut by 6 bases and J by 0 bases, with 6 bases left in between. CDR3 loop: CASREASGNTIYF. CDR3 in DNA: TGTGCCAGCAGAGAGGCCTCTGGAAACACCATATATTTT.

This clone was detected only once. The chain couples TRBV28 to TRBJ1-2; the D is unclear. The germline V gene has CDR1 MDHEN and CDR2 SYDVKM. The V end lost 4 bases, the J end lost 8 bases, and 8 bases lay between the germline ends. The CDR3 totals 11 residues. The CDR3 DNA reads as TGTGCCAGCAGTTGGCAGGAAGGCTACACCTTC. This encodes CASSWQEGYTF.

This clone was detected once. CDR3 nucleotides: TGTGCCAGCAGCCTACAGGGGGCTCGCATTCAGCCCCAGCATTTT. The encoded protein is CASSLQGARIQPQHF. This chain joins TRBV21-1 and TRBJ1-5; the table assigns TRBD1, which was not confirmed against the DNA. TRBV21-1 has pseudogene status. This CDR3 contains 15 residues.

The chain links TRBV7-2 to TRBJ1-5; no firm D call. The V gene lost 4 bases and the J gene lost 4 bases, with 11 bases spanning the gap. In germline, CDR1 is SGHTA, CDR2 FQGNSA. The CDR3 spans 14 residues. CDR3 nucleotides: TGTGCCAGCAGCTACCGACGAGGAAATCAGCCCCAGCATTTT. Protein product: CASSYRRGNQPQHF.

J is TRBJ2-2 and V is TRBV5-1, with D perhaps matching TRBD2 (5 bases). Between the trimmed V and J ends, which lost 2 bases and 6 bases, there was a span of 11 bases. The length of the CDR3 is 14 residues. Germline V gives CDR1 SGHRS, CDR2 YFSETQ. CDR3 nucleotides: TGCGCCAGCAGCTTTTTCGGGGAGCCCGGGGAGCTGTTTTTT. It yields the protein CASSFFGEPGELFF. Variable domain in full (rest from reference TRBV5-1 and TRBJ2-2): KAGVTQTPRYLIKTRGQQVTLSCSPISGHRSVSWYQQTPGQGLQFLFEYFSETQRNKGNFPGRFSGRQFSNSRSEMNVSTLELGDSALYLCASSFFGEPGELFFGEGSRLTVL.

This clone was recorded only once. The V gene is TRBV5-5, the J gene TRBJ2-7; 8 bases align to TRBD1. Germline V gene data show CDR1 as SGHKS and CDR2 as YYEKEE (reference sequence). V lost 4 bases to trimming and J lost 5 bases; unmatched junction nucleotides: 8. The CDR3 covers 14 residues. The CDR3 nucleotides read TGTGCCAGCAGCCCAACCCCGACAGGGGACGAGCAGTACTTC. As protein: CASSPTPTGDEQYF.

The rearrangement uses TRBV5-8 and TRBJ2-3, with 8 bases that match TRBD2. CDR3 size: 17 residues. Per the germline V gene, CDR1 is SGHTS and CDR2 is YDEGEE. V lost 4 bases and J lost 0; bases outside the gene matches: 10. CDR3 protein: CASSTGLADTSTDTQYF. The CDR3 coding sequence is TGTGCCAGCAGCACCGGACTAGCTGACACTAGCACAGATACGCAGTATTTT.

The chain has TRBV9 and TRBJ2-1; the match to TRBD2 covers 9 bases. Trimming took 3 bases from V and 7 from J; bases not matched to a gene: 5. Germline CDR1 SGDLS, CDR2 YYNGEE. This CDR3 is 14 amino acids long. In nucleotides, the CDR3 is TGTGCCAGCAGCGCTAGCGGGGTCGGGAATGAGCAGTTCTTC. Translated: CASSASGVGNEQFF.

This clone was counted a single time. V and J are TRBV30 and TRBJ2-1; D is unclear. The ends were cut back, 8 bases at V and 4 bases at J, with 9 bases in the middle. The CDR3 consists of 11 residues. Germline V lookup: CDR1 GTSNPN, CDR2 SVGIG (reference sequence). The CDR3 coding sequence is TGTGCCCTCACCCTATACAATGAGCAGTTCTTC. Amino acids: CALTLYNEQFF.

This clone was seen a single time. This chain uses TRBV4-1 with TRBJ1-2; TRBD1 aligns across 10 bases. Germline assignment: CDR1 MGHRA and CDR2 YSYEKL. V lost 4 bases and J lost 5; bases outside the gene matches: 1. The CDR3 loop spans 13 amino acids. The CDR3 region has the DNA TGCGCCAGCAGCCCGGACAGGGGGTATGGCTACACCTTC. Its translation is CASSPDRGYGYTF.

CDR3 bases: TGTGCCAGCAGAAAATCCGGGACAGGGACTGAAGCTTTCTTT. Residues: CASRKSGTGTEAFF. The chain joins TRBV2 to TRBJ1-1; 9 bases agree with TRBD1. From germline, CDR1 is SNHLY and CDR2 FYNNEI. V lost 6 bases and J lost 5; bases outside the gene matches: 7. There are 14 residues in the CDR3.

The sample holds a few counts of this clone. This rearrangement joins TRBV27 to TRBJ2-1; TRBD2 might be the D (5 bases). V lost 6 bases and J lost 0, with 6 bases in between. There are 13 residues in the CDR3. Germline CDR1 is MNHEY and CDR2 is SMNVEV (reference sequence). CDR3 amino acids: CASRGLSYNEQFF. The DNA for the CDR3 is TGTGCCAGCAGAGGACTCTCCTACAATGAGCAGTTCTTC.

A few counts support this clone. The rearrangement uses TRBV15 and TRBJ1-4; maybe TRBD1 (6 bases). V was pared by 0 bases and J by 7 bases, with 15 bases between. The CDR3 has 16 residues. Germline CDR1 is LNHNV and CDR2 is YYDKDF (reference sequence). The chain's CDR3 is CATSRDRGGSGEKLFF. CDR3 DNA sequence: TGTGCCACCAGCAGAGATCGGGGGGGCAGCGGTGAAAAACTGTTTTTT.

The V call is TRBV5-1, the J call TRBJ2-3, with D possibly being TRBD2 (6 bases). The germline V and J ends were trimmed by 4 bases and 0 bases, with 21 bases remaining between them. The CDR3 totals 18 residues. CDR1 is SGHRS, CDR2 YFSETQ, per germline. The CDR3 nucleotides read TGCGCCAGCAGCCCACTAAACACGCCTGGGGGGAGCACAGATACGCAGTATTTT. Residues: CASSPLNTPGGSTDTQYF.